This TCR beta chain appears in the sequencing data of a study of T cell repertoires in cytomegalovirus infection. Broader study findings: Based on cumulative public TCR beta family frequency, carriers of CMV plus the relevant HLA were identified. CMV-specific TCR beta clonotypes restricted by HLA-C dominated the ex vivo response.

This clonotype has just a few counts. Its antigen is not identified. Germline V gene data show CDR1 as SGHVS and CDR2 as FQNEAQ. This CDR3 comprises 14 residues. The ends were cut back, 2 bases at V and 7 bases at J, with 12 bases in the middle. TCRdb processed the reads anew with MiXCR; each CDR3 protein has one entry. The sample includes 150,000 to 200,000 distinct CDR3 sequences, 28% seen only once; the top ten take just over 30%. The source of this sequence is a human donor in good health (CMV status not recorded). Some clones in this sample may be carry-over from other donors' samples. Source material: PBMCs. V gene TRBV7-8 combines with J gene TRBJ2-1, with D possibly being TRBD2 (6 bases). CDR3 loop: CASSLIAEGNEQFF. CDR3 coding DNA: TGTGCCAGCAGCTTAATTGCGGAGGGAAATGAGCAGTTCTTC.